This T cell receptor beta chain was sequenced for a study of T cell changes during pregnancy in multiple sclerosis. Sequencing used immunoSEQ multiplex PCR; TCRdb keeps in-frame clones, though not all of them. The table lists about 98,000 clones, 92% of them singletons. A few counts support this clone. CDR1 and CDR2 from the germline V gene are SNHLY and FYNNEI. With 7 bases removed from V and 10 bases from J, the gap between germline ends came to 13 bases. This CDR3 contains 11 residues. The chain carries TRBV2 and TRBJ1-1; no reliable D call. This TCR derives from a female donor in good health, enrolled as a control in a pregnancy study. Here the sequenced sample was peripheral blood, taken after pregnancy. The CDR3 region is CASIHPIGAFF. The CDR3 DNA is TGTGCCAGCATCCATCCCATCGGAGCTTTCTTT.